Listed below are T cell receptor beta chains from one sample, sequenced in a study of CD8+ T cells in alopecia areata. Assay: immunoSEQ multiplex PCR; the TCRdb copy retains only in-frame clones and omits some. The table includes just over 150,000 clones, approximately 65% detected once. Specimen: CD4+ T cells sorted from blood, collected at week 4, from a patient treated with tofacitinib. The receptor source for this set is a human donor with alopecia areata. The CDR3 runs from the conserved cysteine through the conserved F or W. D genes are given only for firm matches. Size values are once, few and many counts, or a class for expanded clones, and some rows have none.

abundance: -
v_gene: TRBV29-1
j_gene: TRBJ2-5
d_gene: TRBD1
CDR3aa: CSFSRDRVEETQYF
CDR3nt: TGCAGCTTTTCCCGGGACAGGGTCGAAGAGACCCAGTACTTC

abundance: -
v_gene: TRBV30
j_gene: TRBJ2-3
d_gene: -
CDR3aa: CAWNRQDTQYF
CDR3nt: TGTGCCTGGAATAGGCAAGATACGCAGTATTTT

abundance: -
v_gene: TRBV5-1
j_gene: TRBJ2-1
d_gene: TRBD1
CDR3aa: CASSLATGQGAVREQFF
CDR3nt: TGCGCCAGCAGCTTGGCCACCGGACAGGGGGCGGTGAGAGAGCAGTTCTTC

abundance: few
v_gene: TRBV5-1
j_gene: TRBJ2-5
d_gene: TRBD1
CDR3aa: CASSADRGWTSETQYF
CDR3nt: TGCGCCAGCAGCGCAGACAGGGGATGGACGAGTGAGACCCAGTACTTC

abundance: few
v_gene: TRBV4-3
j_gene: TRBJ2-3
d_gene: -
CDR3aa: CASSQVEGFVDTQYF
CDR3nt: TGCGCCAGCAGCCAAGTAGAAGGGTTTGTAGATACGCAGTATTTT

abundance: -
v_gene: TRBV6-6
j_gene: TRBJ2-5
d_gene: -
CDR3aa: CASSYQTGRETQYF
CDR3nt: TGTGCCAGCAGTTACCAAACAGGGAGAGAGACCCAGTACTTC

abundance: once
v_gene: TRBV20-1
j_gene: TRBJ2-1
d_gene: -
CDR3aa: CSAGRAFQFF
CDR3nt: TGCAGTGCCGGCCGGGCCTTTCAGTTCTTC

abundance: -
v_gene: TRBV6-1
j_gene: TRBJ2-4
d_gene: -
CDR3aa: CASTRTEGNIQYF
CDR3nt: TGTGCCAGCACTCGGACAGAGGGAAACATTCAGTACTTC

abundance: -
v_gene: TRBV29-1
j_gene: TRBJ2-7
d_gene: -
CDR3aa: CSVEDRGEEQYF
CDR3nt: TGCAGCGTTGAAGATAGGGGGGAAGAGCAGTACTTC

abundance: -
v_gene: TRBV7-2
j_gene: TRBJ2-3
d_gene: TRBD2
CDR3aa: CATRRGDYSGDTQYF
CDR3nt: TGTGCCACCCGCCGGGGGGACTACTCGGGCGATACGCAGTATTTT

abundance: -
v_gene: TRBV29-1
j_gene: TRBJ2-1
d_gene: -
CDR3aa: CSVGQDSYNEQFF
CDR3nt: TGCAGCGTTGGTCAGGATTCCTACAATGAGCAGTTCTTC

abundance: few
v_gene: TRBV7-9
j_gene: TRBJ1-6
d_gene: TRBD1
CDR3aa: CASSWGDSNSPLHF
CDR3nt: TGTGCCAGCAGCTGGGGGGACAGTAATTCACCCCTCCACTTT

abundance: -
v_gene: TRBV25-1
j_gene: TRBJ2-2
d_gene: -
CDR3aa: CASSATGTGELFF
CDR3nt: TGTGCCAGCAGTGCCACAGGGACCGGGGAGCTGTTTTTT

abundance: few
v_gene: TRBV25-1
j_gene: TRBJ1-6
d_gene: -
CDR3aa: CASSDPSVNGVRSPLHF
CDR3nt: TGTGCCAGCAGCGACCCTTCGGTTAACGGTGTTCGTTCACCCCTCCACTTT

abundance: -
v_gene: TRBV29-1
j_gene: TRBJ2-5
d_gene: -
CDR3aa: CSSKGGQETQYF
CDR3nt: TGCAGCTCCAAGGGCGGCCAAGAGACCCAGTACTTC

abundance: -
v_gene: TRBV11-2
j_gene: TRBJ2-5
d_gene: -
CDR3aa: CASSLGQQETQYF
CDR3nt: TGTGCCAGCAGCTTAGGGCAGCAAGAGACCCAGTACTTC

abundance: -
v_gene: TRBV27
j_gene: TRBJ2-1
d_gene: -
CDR3aa: CASSSGQTLGNEQFF
CDR3nt: TGTGCCAGCAGTTCCGGACAGACCCTCGGCAATGAGCAGTTCTTC

abundance: few
v_gene: TRBV6-5
j_gene: TRBJ2-7
d_gene: TRBD1
CDR3aa: CASTPGQPSSYEQYF
CDR3nt: TGTGCCAGCACCCCGGGACAGCCGAGCTCCTACGAGCAGTACTTC

abundance: -
v_gene: TRBV5-1
j_gene: TRBJ2-2
d_gene: -
CDR3aa: CASRRQGGNTGELFF
CDR3nt: TGCGCCAGCAGGAGACAGGGAGGCAACACCGGGGAGCTGTTTTTT

abundance: -
v_gene: TRBV10-3
j_gene: TRBJ2-2
d_gene: -
CDR3aa: CAISESTTNTGELFF
CDR3nt: TGTGCCATCAGTGAATCGACAACGAACACCGGGGAGCTGTTTTTT

abundance: -
v_gene: TRBV4-1
j_gene: TRBJ2-3
d_gene: TRBD2
CDR3aa: CASSPLAAYTQYF
CDR3nt: TGCGCCAGCAGCCCGCTAGCGGCATATACGCAGTATTTT

abundance: few
v_gene: TRBV29-1
j_gene: TRBJ2-1
d_gene: -
CDR3aa: CSVGGLDYYNEQFF
CDR3nt: TGCAGCGTCGGAGGCCTAGACTACTACAATGAGCAGTTCTTC

abundance: few
v_gene: TRBV7-2
j_gene: TRBJ2-5
d_gene: -
CDR3aa: CASSLVIQETQYF
CDR3nt: TGTGCCAGCAGCTTAGTGATCCAAGAGACCCAGTACTTC

abundance: -
v_gene: TRBV5-1
j_gene: TRBJ2-7
d_gene: TRBD1
CDR3aa: CASSLGRGLAGNYEQYF
CDR3nt: TGCGCCAGCAGCTTGGGCAGGGGGCTCGCGGGAAACTACGAGCAGTACTTC

abundance: -
v_gene: TRBV30
j_gene: TRBJ1-6
d_gene: -
CDR3aa: CAWSVPGADSPLHF
CDR3nt: TGTGCCTGGAGTGTACCAGGGGCGGATTCACCCCTCCACTTT

abundance: -
v_gene: TRBV9
j_gene: TRBJ1-5
d_gene: -
CDR3aa: CASSQTVSNQPQHF
CDR3nt: TGTGCCAGCAGTCAGACAGTGAGCAATCAGCCCCAGCATTTT

abundance: -
v_gene: TRBV30
j_gene: TRBJ2-5
d_gene: -
CDR3aa: CAWSRGLQETQYF
CDR3nt: TGTGCCTGGAGTCGGGGGCTGCAAGAGACCCAGTACTTC